The 22 T cell receptor beta chains given below trace back to one sample, sequenced in a study of monozygotic twins with inflammatory bowel disease. TCRdb reanalyzed the 5' RACE reads and collapses them to one entry per CDR3 protein, without DNA. The sample holds about 450,000 distinct CDR3 sequences. Sequenced sample: blood. Every receptor here comes from a human donor with ulcerative colitis or Crohn's disease, or a healthy co-twin of an affected twin (not recorded which).

The V call is TRBV6-4, the J call TRBJ1-3; the TCRdb D gene call, TRBD1, has no DNA to confirm it. Germline CDR1 MRHNA, CDR2 SNTAGT. The CDR3 extends over 16 amino acids. CDR3: CASSDYSGYSGNTIYF.

CDR3 sequence: CASSPTGTNPYEQYF. The rearrangement links TRBV5-6 to TRBJ2-7; TCRdb selects TRBD1, and the lack of DNA leaves this call unchecked. The CDR3 contains 15 residues. The V gene's germline CDR1 is SGHDT and CDR2 YYEEEE.

The chain carries TRBV29-1 and TRBJ1-1. Germline CDR1 is SQVTM and CDR2 is ANQGSEA. The CDR3 has 11 residues. CDR3 amino acids: CSVEGNTEAFF.

The rearrangement uses TRBV2 and TRBJ2-1; TCRdb proposes TRBD1, but this gene call is untestable without DNA. The germline gives CDR1 SNHLY, CDR2 FYNNEI. This CDR3 contains 15 residues. This CDR3 reads CASSDGPLSYNEQFF. The full variable domain, its missing parts supplied by reference TRBV2 and TRBJ2-1, is EPEVTQTPSHQVTQMGQEVILRCVPISNHLYFYWYRQILGQKVEFLVSFYNNEISEKSEIFDDQFSVERPDGSNFTLKIRSTKLEDSAMYFCASSDGPLSYNEQFFGPGTRLTVL.

The chain uses TRBV20-1 and TRBJ2-6; the TRBD1 assignment by TCRdb is unverifiable without DNA. The CDR3 totals 16 residues. Germline V CDR1 and CDR2: DFQATT, SNEGSKA (reference sequence). This CDR3 reads CSAPGTGVPGANVLTF.

The genes are TRBV28 and TRBJ2-1; TCRdb proposes TRBD2, but this gene call is untestable without DNA. Germline values: CDR1 MDHEN, CDR2 SYDVKM. The CDR3 is 15 residues long. CDR3 in amino acids: CASSRLRDRAVEQFF.

The chain joins TRBV25-1 to TRBJ2-2. The germline V gene has CDR1 MGHDK and CDR2 SYGVNS. This CDR3 has 14 residues. CDR3: CASSDVANTGELFF.

The rearrangement joins TRBV7-6 to TRBJ1-2; lacking DNA, the TRBD1 call made by TCRdb goes unchecked. Germline CDR1 reads SGHVS; CDR2 reads FNYEAQ. The CDR3 has 15 amino acids. CDR3 loop: CASSSEPGQIYGYTF.

The chain uses TRBV6-1 and TRBJ2-2; the TCRdb call, TRBD1, lacks DNA for checking. The CDR3 extends over 14 amino acids. Germline V CDR1 and CDR2: MNHNS, SASEGT. CDR3: CASRRQGYYGELFF.

This CDR3 reads CASSFPTGSNQPQHF. The chain has TRBV6-2 or TRBV6-3 and TRBJ1-5; with no DNA, the TCRdb D assignment of TRBD1 cannot be verified. Germline V gene sequence: CDR1 MNHEY, CDR2 SVGEGT. This CDR3 has 15 residues.

The rearrangement joins TRBV20-1 to TRBJ1-1. This CDR3 comprises 12 residues. The germline V gene has CDR1 DFQATT and CDR2 SNEGSKA (reference sequence). CDR3 region: CSASGGGGEAFF.

The chain has TRBV24-1 and TRBJ2-3. The CDR3 consists of 13 residues. Germline CDR1 is KGHDR and CDR2 is SFDVKD. The CDR3 spells CATSDPSRDTQYF.

This chain joins TRBV20-1 and TRBJ1-2. Germline V gene data show CDR1 as DFQATT and CDR2 as SNEGSKA (reference sequence). This CDR3 contains 15 residues. This chain's CDR3 is CSARIDRAPVYGYTF.

V usage is TRBV20-1 and J usage is TRBJ2-7; TCRdb's assignment of TRBD2 cannot be checked, as there is no DNA. The CDR3 totals 15 residues. Germline V lookup: CDR1 DFQATT, CDR2 SNEGSKA (reference sequence). This CDR3 is CSARPASSHSYEQYF.

The rearrangement links TRBV12-3 or TRBV12-4 to TRBJ1-5; TCRdb calls TRBD1, which cannot be checked without DNA. CDR3 length equals 17 residues. The CDR3 sequence: CASSLGTGRISNQPQHF.

The chain is built from TRBV7-6 and TRBJ2-1; TCRdb's D gene call, TRBD1, goes unchecked for lack of DNA. The germline V gene has CDR1 SGHVS and CDR2 FNYEAQ. This CDR3 has 12 amino acids. The CDR3 region is CASSPGGGEQFF. The variable domain in full, completed from reference TRBV7-6 and TRBJ2-1, reads GAGVSQSPRYKVTKRGQDVALRCDPISGHVSLYWYRQALGQGPEFLTYFNYEAQQDKSGLPNDRFSAERPEGSISTLTIQRTEQRDSAMYRCASSPGGGEQFFGPGTRLTVL.

The rearrangement joins TRBV7-9 to TRBJ1-2; the TRBD1 assignment by TCRdb is unverifiable without DNA. Germline CDR1 and CDR2: SEHNR and FQNEAQ (reference sequence). This CDR3 contains 13 residues. CDR3 loop: CASSLPLDSTFTF.

The chain joins TRBV9 to TRBJ2-5; checking the TCRdb D call of TRBD1 is not possible without DNA. The germline V gene has CDR1 SGDLS and CDR2 YYNGEE. CDR3 length: 15 amino acids. The CDR3 reads CASSISQGAGETQYF.

The genes are TRBV7-6 and TRBJ2-3. The CDR3 runs 16 residues. The germline gives CDR1 SGHVS, CDR2 FNYEAQ. CDR3: CASSLMTPTSTDTQYF. Full variable domain (remainder filled in from reference TRBV7-6 and TRBJ2-3): GAGVSQSPRYKVTKRGQDVALRCDPISGHVSLYWYRQALGQGPEFLTYFNYEAQQDKSGLPNDRFSAERPEGSISTLTIQRTEQRDSAMYRCASSLMTPTSTDTQYFGPGTRLTVL.

The rearrangement uses TRBV10-3 and TRBJ2-5. CDR1 and CDR2 from the germline V gene are ENHRY and SYGVKD. The CDR3 runs to 11 residues. CDR3 residues: CAISEQETQYF.

The chain uses TRBV20-1 and TRBJ1-5. The CDR3 length is 12 residues. Germline lookup yields CDR1 DFQATT and CDR2 SNEGSKA (reference sequence). CDR3 loop: CSASSGAQPQHF.

The genes are TRBV4-3 and TRBJ2-3; TCRdb proposes TRBD1, but this gene call is untestable without DNA. From germline, CDR1 is LGHNA and CDR2 YSLEER. The CDR3 spans 18 residues. The CDR3 here is CASSPGIGRKSSTDTQYF.